This T cell receptor (beta chain) was sequenced in a study of blood T cell repertoires in COVID-19. The study drew participants aged about 18 to 95 years from roughly 25 US areas. Membership in each cohort depended on participant-reported clinical history. The CDR3 extends over 16 amino acids. CDR1 and CDR2 (germline): SGHRS, YFSETQ. Losses at the gene ends were 5 bases for V and 4 bases for J; bases not matched to a gene: 13. In the original processing: Amplified reference gene primers provided the basis for estimating nucleated cell counts. Method: immunoSEQ multiplex PCR; TCRdb's copy keeps in-frame clones and lacks some. The V and J calls and clone size come from that table; D and trimming were worked out from the DNA. The table lists about 170,000 clones, roughly 87% of them singletons, with 7% in the top ten.

What was sequenced was PBMCs or T cells enriched from blood (not recorded which). The chain is built from TRBV5-1 and TRBJ1-2; 8 bases align to TRBD1. This receptor was taken from a woman in her 50s who had recovered from COVID-19. The CDR3 coding sequence is TGCGCCAGCAGAGAGATTAGTCAGGGGGCTGGCTATGGCTACACCTTC. Its protein is CASREISQGAGYGYTF.